This T cell receptor (beta chain) was documented in a study of OX40 agonist ivuxolimab in advanced cancers. General observations from the study: Some of the nonresponding patients also showed low levels of normalized T-cell clonal expansion. CD4+ T cells averaged fewer expanded clones than CD8+ T cells.

The protocol was immunoSEQ multiplex PCR, while the TCRdb copy is restricted to in-frame clones and leaves out a portion. The sample shows about 100,000 clones, roughly 90% of them seen only once. This clone has just one count. Its antigen remains unidentified. The V and J ends lost 1 base and 2 bases respectively, with 12 bases between them. Germline V gene sequence: CDR1 SNHLY, CDR2 FYNNEI. The CDR3 is made up of 15 amino acids. This clonotype originated in an adult with an advanced solid tumor such as melanoma, head and neck, liver or kidney cancer. The V gene is TRBV2, the J gene TRBJ2-7; a weak D match, TRBD2 (7 bases). The sequenced sample was CD4+ or CD8+ T cells sorted from blood, obtained in a trial of the OX40 agonist ivuxolimab. CDR3 amino acids: CASSEGGGVPYEQYF. Written as DNA, the CDR3 is TGTGCCAGCAGTGAAGGCGGGGGCGTCCCCTACGAGCAGTACTTC.